A selection of T cell receptor beta chains follows, all from one sample in a study of blood T cell repertoires in COVID-19. Generated by immunoSEQ multiplex PCR, the TCRdb table keeps only in-frame clones and is missing some. The sample carries hundreds of thousands of clones, about 86% recorded once. The source material was peripheral blood. The receptors were sampled from a woman in her 70s with COVID-19, enrolled during active disease. The CDR3 runs from the conserved cysteine through the conserved F or W. Each record gives: CDR3 length, clone size, V gene, D gene, J gene, CDR3 DNA, CDR3 protein. D genes are given only for firm matches. Clone size appears in some rows only: once, few, many, or a class for an expanded clone.

15	.	TRBV10-3	TRBD1	TRBJ2-2	TGTGCCATCAGCCCGGGACAGGGCGGGACCGGGGAGCTGTTTTTT	CAISPGQGGTGELFF
15	.	TRBV14	.	TRBJ1-2	TGTGCCAGCAGCCGGCGGGGGGAAGAAAACTATGGCTACACCTTC	CASSRRGEENYGYTF
12	.	TRBV10-3	.	TRBJ2-7	TGTGCCATCAAAGGGGGATCCTACGAGCAGTACTTC	CAIKGGSYEQYF
12	.	TRBV5-1	.	TRBJ2-1	TGCGCCAGCAGCTTGTCGGGGGATGAGCAGTTCTTC	CASSLSGDEQFF
14	.	TRBV2	.	TRBJ1-6	TGTGCCAGCAGCCCGGGGATGCGGAATTCACCCCTCCACTTT	CASSPGMRNSPLHF
14	few	TRBV11-2	.	TRBJ2-7	TGTGCCAGCAGCTTAGTAGCCAGCTCCTACGAGCAGTACTTC	CASSLVASSYEQYF
16	.	TRBV28	.	TRBJ2-7	TGTGCCAGCAGTGCGCGGCCAGGGAATGGTGGGTACGAGCAGTACTTC	CASSARPGNGGYEQYF
17	.	TRBV7-2	TRBD1	TRBJ2-3	TGTGCCAGCAGCCCCCGTGTAGGGCCAGGGGGCGGCGATACGCAGTATTTT	CASSPRVGPGGGDTQYF
13	.	TRBV12-3/TRBV12-4	.	TRBJ1-1	TGTGCCAGCACTCCCTCGTCGGGAAGAGGAGCTTTCTTT	CASTPSSGRGAFF
16	.	TRBV6-6	.	TRBJ2-2	TGTGCCAGCAGTTACTCGGGCGGGGCCGGCACCGGGGAGCTGTTTTTT	CASSYSGGAGTGELFF
17	.	TRBV24-1	TRBD2	TRBJ2-3	TGTGCCACCAGTGACACACTAGCGGGGGGGAGCACAGATACGCAGTATTTT	CATSDTLAGGSTDTQYF
14	.	TRBV2	TRBD1	TRBJ1-2	TGTGCCAGCAGTCTTGGACAGGGAAACTATGGCTACACCTTC	CASSLGQGNYGYTF
18	once	TRBV6-1	TRBD2	TRBJ2-3	TGTGCCAGCAGTGAAAGGCTTACTAGCGGGGGCCCGGGGGATACGCAGTATTTT	CASSERLTSGGPGDTQYF
15	.	TRBV3-1/TRBV3-2	TRBD1	TRBJ2-1	TGTGCCAGCAGTACCGGGACAGATAGTTACAATGAGCAGTTCTTC	CASSTGTDSYNEQFF
15	.	TRBV19	.	TRBJ2-5	TGTGCCAGTAAGGGGAGGAGACAGGGACAAGAGACCCAGTACTTC	CASKGRRQGQETQYF
17	.	TRBV4-2	TRBD2	TRBJ2-1	TGTGCCAGCAGCCAAGATGCGGGTAGCGGGGGCCGCAATGAGCAGTTCTTC	CASSQDAGSGGRNEQFF
16	.	TRBV11-1	.	TRBJ1-3	TGTGCCAGCAGCTATTCCTCCCACAGCTCTGGAAACACCATATATTTT	CASSYSSHSSGNTIYF
14	.	TRBV4-1	TRBD2	TRBJ2-1	TGCGCCAGCAGCCAAGGGACTAGTCTCCATGAGCAGTTCTTC	CASSQGTSLHEQFF
14	.	TRBV6-2/TRBV6-3	.	TRBJ1-2	TGTGCCAGCAGTTACCCGACAGCGAACTATGGCTACACCTTC	CASSYPTANYGYTF
13	.	TRBV7-7	.	TRBJ2-1	TGTGCCAGCAGCTTATATCTTAACAATGAGCAGTTCTTC	CASSLYLNNEQFF
13	.	TRBV4-1	.	TRBJ2-7	TGCGCCAGCAGCCAAGGAGGGACTTACGAGCAGTACTTC	CASSQGGTYEQYF
14	.	TRBV6-5	.	TRBJ1-1	TGTGCCAGCAGGCGAGGACTGGGGAACACTGAAGCTTTCTTT	CASRRGLGNTEAFF
17	few	TRBV4-1	TRBD1	TRBJ2-3	TGCGCCAGCAGCCATACCTTGGGACAGCTTAACACAGATACGCAGTATTTT	CASSHTLGQLNTDTQYF
15	.	TRBV5-6	.	TRBJ1-2	TGTGCCAGCAGCAGTGGTACAGCGGGACTCTATGGCTACACCTTC	CASSSGTAGLYGYTF
16	once	TRBV7-2	TRBD1	TRBJ2-1	TGTGCCAGCAGCTACCAAACGTTGACAGGGTCGAATGAGCAGTTCTTC	CASSYQTLTGSNEQFF
15	.	TRBV19	TRBD1	TRBJ1-6	TGTGCCAGTAGTACCCTGGACAGGCCGTATTCACCCCTCCACTTT	CASSTLDRPYSPLHF
16	.	TRBV13	.	TRBJ2-2	TGTGCCAGCAGCTTAGTGAGGACAGCGAACACCGGGGAGCTGTTTTTT	CASSLVRTANTGELFF
14	.	TRBV5-6	TRBD1	TRBJ2-7	TGTGCCAGCACCTTGGGACAGGGGCCCTACGAGCAGTACTTC	CASTLGQGPYEQYF
15	.	TRBV6-2/TRBV6-3	TRBD1	TRBJ2-7	TGTGCCAGCAGCGACCCGGGACAGGGAAACTACGAGCAGTACTTC	CASSDPGQGNYEQYF
12	.	TRBV10-3	.	TRBJ1-2	TGTGCCATTACCCTGGGGGGGCAGGGCTACACCTTC	CAITLGGQGYTF
16	.	TRBV9	TRBD2	TRBJ2-7	TGTGCCAGCAGCTCTGGACTAGCGGGGGCTATCTACGAGCAGTACTTC	CASSSGLAGAIYEQYF
13	.	TRBV12-3/TRBV12-4	.	TRBJ1-6	TGTGCCAGCAGTTTTCGGGAATTGTCACCCCTCCACTTT	CASSFRELSPLHF
12	.	TRBV19	TRBD1	TRBJ2-7	TGTGCCAGTAGTTTAGACAGGGGCGAGCAGTACTTC	CASSLDRGEQYF
12	.	TRBV2	.	TRBJ1-6	TGTGCCAGCAGCATGACCGGGACACCCCTCCACTTT	CASSMTGTPLHF
15	once	TRBV29-1	.	TRBJ1-1	TGCAGCGTTCTCCGAACCCTGGGGGCGGACACTGAAGCTTTCTTT	CSVLRTLGADTEAFF
14	.	TRBV10-2	.	TRBJ2-5	TGCGCCAGCAGTGACCTTGTAGGGGAAGAGACCCAGTACTTC	CASSDLVGEETQYF
14	.	TRBV28	TRBD1	TRBJ1-2	TGTGCCAGCAGTTCACAGGGGGCGACGAGCGGCTACACCTTC	CASSSQGATSGYTF
14	.	TRBV24-1	.	TRBJ2-2	TGTGCCACCAGTGACATAGGGGGTGCCGGGGAGCTGTTTTTT	CATSDIGGAGELFF
12	once	TRBV30	TRBD2	TRBJ2-5	TGTGCCTGGAGTAGCGGGGGGGAGACCCAGTACTTC	CAWSSGGETQYF
13	once	TRBV18	.	TRBJ2-6	TGTGCCAGCAAGACAGCTGGGGCCAACGTCCTGACTTTC	CASKTAGANVLTF
11	.	TRBV7-8	.	TRBJ1-2	TGTGCCAGCAGCTCAGGCTATGGCTACACCTTC	CASSSGYGYTF
14	.	TRBV5-4	.	TRBJ2-5	TGTGCCAGCAGCTTGGCGGGGGTTCAAGAGACCCAGTACTTC	CASSLAGVQETQYF
16	.	TRBV6-5	.	TRBJ1-2	TGTGCCAGCAGTTACTCGAAGCAGGGCGCTAACTATGGCTACACCTTC	CASSYSKQGANYGYTF
15	.	TRBV19	TRBD1	TRBJ1-5	TGTGCCAGTCATAGGACAGGTGGGAGCAATCAGCCCCAGCATTTT	CASHRTGGSNQPQHF
13	.	TRBV7-2	.	TRBJ1-4	TGTGCCAGCAGCTTAAAACGGAGGGAAAAACTGTTTTTT	CASSLKRREKLFF
15	.	TRBV15	.	TRBJ2-3	TGTGCCACCAGCAGAGTACGGGGAAGCACAGATACGCAGTATTTT	CATSRVRGSTDTQYF
17	.	TRBV24-1	TRBD2	TRBJ2-5	TGTGCCACCAGTGATCCCTTAGCGGGGGCCCCCGGTGAGACCCAGTACTTC	CATSDPLAGAPGETQYF
16	.	TRBV5-1	TRBD1	TRBJ2-5	TGCGCCAGCAGCATGGGCGGGACAGGGGTTCAAGAGACCCAGTACTTC	CASSMGGTGVQETQYF
18	few	TRBV4-1	.	TRBJ1-1	TGCGCCAGCAGCCAAGATCCCATTGGGGAGGAATTGAACACTGAAGCTTTCTTT	CASSQDPIGEELNTEAFF